The 13 T cell receptor beta chains given below trace back to one sample, sequenced in a study of molecular identifiers for immune sequencing clone quantification. A single record per CDR3 protein comes from TCRdb applying MiXCR to the PCR reads. The table has about 500,000 distinct CDR3 sequences, about a fifth seen once. The sample taken for sequencing was naive CD8+ T cells from blood, with Jurkat cell RNA spiked in. Regarding subset: FACS-sorted CD8+CD4-CCR7+CD45RA+ naive T cells. All receptors derive from a human donor in good health. Some libraries in this study had Jurkat cell RNA spiked in.

As for this clonotype: Being one base from a much bigger clone, this may be a read error. The chain uses TRBV5-6 and TRBJ1-1, with D perhaps matching TRBD1 (6 bases). Germline V CDR1 and CDR2: SGHDT, YYEEEE. The CDR3 length is 14 residues. The chain's CDR3 is CASGFGGPNTEAFF. The CDR3 DNA reads TGTGCCAGCGGCTTCGGGGGGCCGAACACTGAAGCTTTCTTT.

The chain links TRBV12-3 or TRBV12-4 to TRBJ2-4, with 7 positions matching TRBD2. The J segment lost 8 bases and the V segment lost 10 bases, leaving 11 bases of the junction unmatched. This CDR3 is built from 13 residues. The CDR3 region is CATRGDGVDIQYF. CDR3 in DNA: TGTGCCACTCGGGGGGATGGAGTAGACATTCAGTACTTC.

This clonotype was seen ten or more times. The DNA for the CDR3 is TGCAGTGCTCCGACGGTCTCCTACGAGCAGTACTTC. Translation gives CSAPTVSYEQYF. The chain carries TRBV20-1 and TRBJ2-7, with D unresolved. Germline values: CDR1 DFQATT, CDR2 SNEGSKA (reference sequence). With 5 bases removed from V and 0 bases from J, the gap between germline ends came to 8 bases. The CDR3 extends over 12 amino acids.

A few counts support this clonotype. The chain uses TRBV4-1 and TRBJ1-6; D unclear. CDR1 and CDR2 (germline): MGHRA, YSYEKL. The CDR3 has 15 residues. V was pared by 1 base and J by 5 bases, with 9 bases between. Here the CDR3 reads CASSQGHGDNSPLHF. CDR3 DNA sequence: TGCGCCAGCAGCCAAGGTCACGGCGATAATTCACCCCTCCACTTT.

To note about this clonotype: No conserved phenylalanine or tryptophan is present at the end of the CDR3, so a read error is the likely explanation. The chain is built from TRBV5-4 and TRBJ2-7; perhaps TRBD1 as D (6 bases). CDR1 and CDR2 from the germline V gene are SGHNT and YYREEE (reference sequence). V lost 0 bases and J 0 bases, leaving 10 bases between the germline ends. The CDR3 extends over 15 amino acids. CDR3: CASSLGRGGSYEQYC. The CDR3 DNA sequence: TGTGCCAGCAGCTTGGGCAGAGGGGGCTCCTACGAGCAGTACTGC.

Points on this clonotype: A much larger clonotype is one base distant, so this may be a read error. V usage is TRBV12-3 or TRBV12-4 and J usage is TRBJ2-3; perhaps TRBD2 as D (6 bases). The CDR3 loop spans 18 amino acids. The CDR3 region is CASSPILGARTSTDAQYF. The CDR3 nucleotides are TGTGCCAGCAGTCCAATTTTGGGTGCGAGAACTAGCACAGATGCGCAGTATTTT.

Notes on this clonotype: The CDR3 end shows no conserved phenylalanine or tryptophan, and so a read error is likely. CDR3 sequence (DNA): TGTGCCAGCAGCTCCCGGGACAGTGACCCCTACGAGCAGTACCTC. It encodes CASSSRDSDPYEQYL. V is TRBV7-9 and J is TRBJ2-7, with 7 bases aligning to TRBD1. From germline, CDR1 is SEHNR and CDR2 FQNEAQ (reference sequence). CDR3 length: 15 residues. The J segment lost 2 bases and the V segment lost 4 bases, leaving 8 bases of the junction unmatched.

This clonotype was counted ten times or more. The rearrangement links TRBV30 to TRBJ2-7, with 7 bases lining up with TRBD2. V dropped 5 bases and J dropped 5; count of bases not matched to a gene: 3. The germline CDR1 and CDR2 sequences are GTSNPN and SVGIG (reference sequence). The CDR3 is made up of 11 amino acids. This CDR3 reads CAWGSGDEQYF. The CDR3 DNA is TGTGCCTGGGGGAGCGGGGACGAGCAGTACTTC.

For this clonotype: A much larger clone lies one base from this, so it may be a read error. The gene calls are TRBV10-3 and TRBJ2-7, with D possibly matching TRBD1 (6 bases). The CDR3 is made up of 14 amino acids. The V end was cut by 0 bases, the J end by 6 bases, with 12 bases between. CDR1 ENHRY and CDR2 SYGVKD come from the germline V gene. CDR3 bases: TGTGCCATCAGTGAGTCGGGCAGGGGCTGCGAGCAGTACTTC. Residues: CAISESGRGCEQYF.

This clonotype was counted at least ten times. This chain joins TRBV4-1 and TRBJ2-1; D may be TRBD2 (6 bases). V was cut by 8 bases and J by 5 bases, with 13 bases left in between. Germline lookup yields CDR1 MGHRA and CDR2 YSYEKL. The CDR3 runs 13 residues. CDR3 DNA sequence: TGCGCCAGCCGCGGGGCAGGAGACAATGAGCAGTTCTTC. Protein product: CASRGAGDNEQFF.

This clonotype was seen many times. Here the CDR3 DNA reads TGTGCCAGCAGCCACGGGACTAGTTACGACAATGAGCAGTTCTTC. Its translation: CASSHGTSYDNEQFF. The V gene is TRBV7-9, the J gene TRBJ2-1, with TRBD2 matching over 8 bases. Germline CDR1 and CDR2: SEHNR and FQNEAQ (reference sequence). The V segment lost 5 bases and the J segment 5 bases; nucleotides outside the gene matches: 8. The CDR3 is 15 residues long.

V gene TRBV6-5 combines with J gene TRBJ2-7; D is perhaps TRBD2 (6 bases). The CDR3 contains 13 residues. V dropped 2 bases and J dropped 4 bases, with 9 bases sitting between them. CDR1 MNHEY and CDR2 SVGAGI come from the germline V gene. CDR3 sequence: CASSYQAGYEQYF. DNA of the CDR3: TGTGCCAGCAGTTACCAGGCGGGGTACGAGCAGTACTTC.

The rearrangement uses TRBV24-1 and TRBJ2-1, with D possibly being TRBD2 (5 bases). The CDR3 covers 15 residues. Per germline, CDR1 KGHDR and CDR2 SFDVKD. Trimming removed 7 bases at V and 7 bases at J, with 19 bases between. CDR3 in DNA: TGTGCCACCAGCCCCTTAGGAGCGGCAGAGAATGAGCAGTTCTTC. This gives the protein CATSPLGAAENEQFF.